This T cell receptor beta chain is from a study of shared clonotypes between healthy human individuals. TCRdb's table, derived via immunoSEQ multiplex PCR, lists solely in-frame clones and lacks some. Of roughly 1,600,000 clones in the sample, approximately 98.5% were seen once. The germline CDR1 and CDR2 sequences are LNHDA and SQIVND (reference sequence). The CDR3 extends over 15 amino acids. Germline trimming cut 6 bases from V and 3 bases from J; bases unmatched to any gene: 7. Material: naive CD4+ T cells sorted from blood. The sample's subset: CD45RA+ positively selected. The chain recombines TRBV19 with TRBJ2-1; 8 bases agree with TRBD2. This clonotype was sampled from a man aged 30 to 45 in good health. The CDR3 bases are TGTGCCAGTAGCGGACCGGGACTAGGCTACAATGAGCAGTTCTTC. It encodes CASSGPGLGYNEQFF.